Shown below are 23 T cell receptor beta chains from a single sample sequenced in a study of cytomegalovirus exposure and HLA in healthy donors. With 60 Vbeta and 13 Jbeta primers, the PCR was carried out. The assay was immunoSEQ multiplex PCR, and TCRdb's table has in-frame clones only and misses some. This table has nearly 200,000 clones, over 80% appearing once. Material: PBMCs. All receptors come from a young man in good health and CMV-seronegative.

V gene TRBV29-1 combines with J gene TRBJ1-1; 11 nucleotides line up with TRBD1. The CDR3 spans 14 residues. Trimming took 3 bases from V and 4 from J; bases not matched to a gene: 4. Per germline, CDR1 SQVTM and CDR2 ANQGSEA. CDR3 loop: CSVDRTGGGTEAFF. CDR3 in DNA: TGCAGCGTTGATCGGACAGGGGGCGGCACTGAAGCTTTCTTT. The variable domain in full, completed from reference TRBV29-1 and TRBJ1-1, reads SAVISQKPSRDICQRGTSLTIQCQVDSQVTMMFWYRQQPGQSLTLIATANQGSEATYESGFVIDKFPISRPNLTFSTLTVSNMSPEDSSIYLCSVDRTGGGTEAFFGQGTRLTVV.

V is TRBV18 and J is TRBJ2-7, with D perhaps matching TRBD1 (5 bases). CDR3 length equals 14 residues. The germline V gene has CDR1 KGHSH and CDR2 LQKENI. Trimming took off 5 bases at V and 2 bases at J, with 13 bases between the two ends. The CDR3 sequence: CASSVDSVTYEQYF. CDR3 DNA: TGTGCCAGCTCAGTCGACAGCGTAACCTACGAGCAGTACTTC.

This clone was picked up a small number of times. This rearrangement joins TRBV2 to TRBJ1-2; unclear D gene. CDR3 size: 14 residues. The V end lost 3 bases, the J end lost 0 bases, and 8 bases lay between the germline ends. Germline values: CDR1 SNHLY, CDR2 FYNNEI. The CDR3 sequence is CASSEESPNYGYTF. In nucleotides, the CDR3 is TGTGCCAGCAGTGAGGAGTCTCCTAACTATGGCTACACCTTC.

The V gene is TRBV11-2, the J gene TRBJ2-1, with TRBD2 identical over 8 bases. Germline V gene data show CDR1 as SGHAT and CDR2 as FQNNGV. The ends lost 1 base at V and 2 bases at J; junction bases unmatched: 1. The CDR3 has 15 amino acids. CDR3 sequence reads: CASSLVGGAYNEQFF. CDR3 DNA: TGTGCCAGCAGCTTAGTCGGGGGGGCCTACAATGAGCAGTTCTTC. Full variable domain (missing parts from reference TRBV11-2 and TRBJ2-1): EAGVAQSPRYKIIEKRQSVAFWCNPISGHATLYWYQQILGQGPKLLIQFQNNGVVDDSQLPKDRFSAERLKGVDSTLKIQPAKLEDSAVYLCASSLVGGAYNEQFFGPGTRLTVL.

J is TRBJ1-1 and V is TRBV5-4, with D tentatively TRBD1 (6 bases). Trimming took off 4 bases at V and 10 bases at J, with 23 bases between the two ends. The germline V gene encodes CDR1 SGHNT and CDR2 YYREEE (reference sequence). The CDR3 is 15 amino acids. The CDR3 sequence: CASSPGGGGRLGAFF. The CDR3 DNA is TGTGCCAGCAGCCCGGGGGGCGGAGGACGGCTGGGAGCTTTCTTT.

J is TRBJ1-5 and V is TRBV2; D call uncertain. The CDR3 is 13 residues long. V shed 5 bases and J shed 4 bases, with 9 bases lying between them. The germline CDR1 and CDR2 sequences are SNHLY and FYNNEI. CDR3: CASSMAANQPQHF. CDR3 DNA sequence: TGTGCCAGCAGTATGGCAGCGAATCAGCCCCAGCATTTT.

Worth noting for this clone: Other DNA sequences of this sample code for an identical CDR3. The chain employs TRBV27 and TRBJ1-2; D call uncertain. The CDR3 is made up of 16 amino acids. Trimming left V 6 bases short and J 4 bases short, with 21 bases between. Germline-derived CDR1 and CDR2 are MNHEY and SMNVEV (reference sequence). The CDR3 sequence: CASSPIQSRLGYGYTF. The CDR3 DNA follows: TGTGCCAGCAGCCCCATCCAGAGCCGACTGGGCTATGGCTACACCTTC.

The chain uses TRBV5-1 and TRBJ2-5; TRBD2 agrees at 12 bases. The V gene end was trimmed by 3 bases and the J gene end by 2 bases; junction bases not matched to a gene: 2. The CDR3 runs 15 residues. CDR1 is SGHRS, CDR2 YFSETQ, per germline. DNA of the CDR3: TGCGCCAGCAGCTCGACTAGCGGGGGACAAGAGACCCAGTACTTC. It encodes CASSSTSGGQETQYF. The whole variable domain, remainder taken from reference TRBV5-1 and TRBJ2-5, is KAGVTQTPRYLIKTRGQQVTLSCSPISGHRSVSWYQQTPGQGLQFLFEYFSETQRNKGNFPGRFSGRQFSNSRSEMNVSTLELGDSALYLCASSSTSGGQETQYFGPGTRLLVL.

For the CDR3, the DNA is TGTGCCAGCAGTCCCTCTCCGGGACTAGCGGGAGAGCAGTACTTC. Translated: CASSPSPGLAGEQYF. The V call is TRBV6-6, the J call TRBJ2-7; 13 positions match TRBD2. Trimming cost V 5 bases and J 7 bases; bases outside gene matches: 8. This CDR3 region has 15 residues. Germline V CDR1 and CDR2: MNHNY, SVGAGI (reference sequence).

The rearrangement links TRBV30 to TRBJ2-5; the D is unclear. The CDR3 length is 13 residues. V lost 8 bases, J lost 5 bases, and 18 bases lay in between. Per germline, CDR1 GTSNPN and CDR2 SVGIG (reference sequence). The CDR3 coding sequence is TGTGCCGGTTTCGAATTAGCCGGCGAGACCCAGTACTTC. Amino acid sequence: CAGFELAGETQYF.

Only one count was recorded for this clone. The chain uses TRBV7-2 and TRBJ1-2, with D possibly matching TRBD1 (5 bases). The germline V gene encodes CDR1 SGHTA and CDR2 FQGNSA. V lost 3 bases to trimming and J lost 2 bases, with 10 bases between them. The CDR3 length is 14 residues. CDR3 coding DNA: TGTGCCAGCAGCTTGGGACGGGGGAACTATGGCTACACCTTC. Translating gives CASSLGRGNYGYTF.

The chain joins TRBV27 to TRBJ1-1, with 10 bases aligning to TRBD1. From germline, CDR1 is MNHEY and CDR2 SMNVEV (reference sequence). V was pared by 5 bases and J by 1 base, with 4 bases of the junction left unmatched. The CDR3 loop spans 15 amino acids. The CDR3 DNA follows: TGTGCCAGCAGTCCAGACAGGGGGCGGAACACTGAAGCTTTCTTT. Translation gives CASSPDRGRNTEAFF.

This rearrangement joins TRBV10-3 to TRBJ1-5; 9 nucleotides align to TRBD1. The V gene end was trimmed by 3 bases and the J gene end by 5 bases; junction bases not matched to a gene: 8. The CDR3 totals 16 residues. Looked up from germline, CDR1 is ENHRY and CDR2 is SYGVKD. CDR3 residues: CAISDSDRGVYQPQHF. CDR3 DNA: TGTGCCATCAGTGATTCGGACAGGGGAGTTTATCAGCCCCAGCATTTT.

The rearrangement uses TRBV2 and TRBJ2-3, with 9 bases matching TRBD2. J gave up 0 bases and V 4 bases, and 5 bases lay outside the gene matches. CDR1 SNHLY and CDR2 FYNNEI come from the germline V gene. The CDR3 has 16 amino acids. The CDR3 region is CASSAIAGVSTDTQYF. The CDR3 DNA reads TGTGCCAGCAGTGCTATAGCGGGGGTTAGCACAGATACGCAGTATTTT.

The chain combines TRBV27 with TRBJ2-7, with D possibly matching TRBD2 (5 bases). The CDR3 covers 13 residues. Germline V gives CDR1 MNHEY, CDR2 SMNVEV (reference sequence). V was trimmed by 5 bases and J by 5 bases, leaving 13 bases between them. This chain's CDR3 is CASSITSIHEQYF. CDR3 DNA: TGTGCCAGCAGTATAACTAGTATCCACGAGCAGTACTTC.

The rearrangement joins TRBV5-6 to TRBJ1-3; D may be TRBD1 (6 bases). This CDR3 spans 15 amino acids. In germline, CDR1 is SGHDT, CDR2 YYEEEE. Trimming cost V 1 base and J 3 bases, with 11 bases left between them. In DNA, the CDR3 is TGTGCCAGCAGCTTGTGGGGGGGCAGTGGAAACACCATATATTTT. Translating gives CASSLWGGSGNTIYF.

The chain is built from TRBV19 and TRBJ1-2, with 8 positions matching TRBD1. Trimming took 8 bases from V and 9 from J; bases not matched to a gene: 8. The CDR3 has 12 amino acids. Germline CDR1 is LNHDA and CDR2 is SQIVND (reference sequence). CDR3: CASRGQGFSYTF. CDR3 nucleotides: TGTGCCAGTCGAGGACAGGGTTTCAGCTACACCTTC.

V is TRBV12-5 and J is TRBJ2-3; no firm D call. This CDR3 spans 14 amino acids. Trimming shortened V by 3 bases and J by 4 bases, and 11 bases separated the two germline ends. From germline, CDR1 is LGHNT and CDR2 FRNRAP. CDR3 in amino acids: CASGLDSTADTQYF. The CDR3 nucleotides are TGTGCTAGTGGTTTAGATTCCACGGCAGATACGCAGTATTTT.

The rearrangement joins TRBV4-1 to TRBJ1-6, with a possible D match to TRBD1 (5 bases). The CDR3 has 19 residues. V was trimmed by 3 bases and J by 0 bases, leaving 18 bases between them. Germline assignment: CDR1 MGHRA and CDR2 YSYEKL. In nucleotides, the CDR3 is TGCGCCAGCAGCCACGACGCCGGCAGGGCGAGCTCCTATAATTCACCCCTCCACTTT. It translates to CASSHDAGRASSYNSPLHF.

The chain is built from TRBV7-8 and TRBJ1-5, with TRBD1 matching over 11 bases. The CDR3 contains 17 residues. Germline V gene data show CDR1 as SGHVS and CDR2 as FQNEAQ. V shed 1 base and J 2 bases; nucleotides not matched to a gene: 4. CDR3 nucleotides: TGTGCCAGCAGCTTAGTTAGGACAGGGGGCGGCAATCAGCCCCAGCATTTT. Protein sequence: CASSLVRTGGGNQPQHF.

V gene TRBV14 combines with J gene TRBJ1-3; D may be TRBD1 (6 bases). The length of the CDR3 is 16 residues. V was shortened by 1 base and J by 0 bases, with 10 bases between the two germline ends. The germline V gene has CDR1 SGHDN and CDR2 FVKESK. The CDR3: CASSQVGAVSGNTIYF. CDR3 bases: TGTGCCAGCAGCCAAGTGGGGGCCGTCTCTGGAAACACCATATATTTT.

The genes are TRBV7-2 and TRBJ1-6; D may be TRBD1 (5 bases). The germline CDR1 and CDR2 sequences are SGHTA and FQGNSA. V was trimmed by 7 bases and J by 1 base, leaving 14 bases between them. The CDR3 covers 16 residues. In DNA, the CDR3 is TGTGCCAGCAAGGGGAGGGGAGGGTCCTATAATTCACCCCTCCACTTT. Protein product: CASKGRGGSYNSPLHF.

CDR3 in amino acids: CASSQDSGGGLETQYF. The CDR3 coding sequence is TGCGCCAGCAGCCAAGATAGCGGGGGGGGGCTGGAGACCCAGTACTTC. The V gene is TRBV4-1, the J gene TRBJ2-5; TRBD2 matches 11 bases. J gave up 5 bases and V 0 bases, and 5 bases lay outside the gene matches. The CDR3 spans 16 residues. The V gene's germline CDR1 is MGHRA and CDR2 YSYEKL.